One and the same sample provided the 5 T cell receptor beta chains below, sequenced in a study of blood T cells in healthy people across ages. A J-beta primer mix and a sample-barcoded 5' primer were used in a second PCR of roughly 6 to 12 cycles. TCRdb re-analysed the 5' RACE reads in MiXCR, keeping a single row per CDR3 protein. The repertoire includes 1.8 million or so distinct CDR3 sequences, around 42% of them detected once, and 23% sits in the top ten. Sequencing was done on a sample of blood. Receptors originate from a human donor in good health.

This clonotype occurred a few times. The V and J genes are TRBV12-3 or TRBV12-4 and TRBJ2-3; D possibly corresponds to TRBD2 (5 bases). Trimming left V 3 bases short and J 0 bases short, with 10 bases between. The length of the CDR3 is 15 residues. CDR3 residues: CASSFQAASTDTQYF. The CDR3, as DNA: TGTGCCAGCAGTTTTCAAGCGGCAAGCACAGATACGCAGTATTTT.

The chain has TRBV7-9 and TRBJ2-3; no definite D call. Germline V lookup: CDR1 SEHNR, CDR2 FQNEAQ (reference sequence). The CDR3 sequence is 13 residues long. The V end lost 8 bases, the J end lost 4 bases, and 13 bases lay between the germline ends. As DNA, the CDR3 is TGTGCCAGCCAAATGTCATCGGCAGATACGCAGTATTTT. It yields the protein CASQMSSADTQYF.

V usage is TRBV20-1 and J usage is TRBJ2-3; a weak D match, TRBD2 (6 bases). This CDR3 spans 13 amino acids. CDR1 DFQATT and CDR2 SNEGSKA come from the germline V gene (reference sequence). V was clipped by 3 bases and J by 4 bases, with 11 bases between them. The CDR3 sequence is CSARDWGADTQYF. The CDR3 DNA sequence: TGCAGTGCTAGGGATTGGGGGGCAGATACGCAGTATTTT.

This sequence joins TRBV6-5 and TRBJ2-7; the match to TRBD2 covers 15 bases. Near its end, the DNA agrees better with TRBJ2-5, so the J call may be wrong. CDR1 and CDR2 from the germline V gene are MNHEY and SVGAGI. CDR3 length: 17 amino acids. CDR3 DNA sequence: TGTGCCAGCAGTTTCTTCGCTGGGACTAGCGGGGGGGAGACCCAGTACTTC. Translated: CASSFFAGTSGGETQYF.

This sequence joins TRBV12-3 or TRBV12-4 and TRBJ2-3, with a weak D call TRBD1 (6 bases). CDR3 length equals 13 residues. V was trimmed by 7 bases and J by 0 bases, leaving 8 bases between them. The CDR3 DNA reads TGTGCCAGCACAGGGGTTAGCACAGATACGCAGTATTTT. Protein: CASTGVSTDTQYF.